Listed below are T cell receptor beta chains from one sample, sequenced in a study of OX40 agonist ivuxolimab in advanced cancers. Only in-frame clones appear in the TCRdb table, and some are missing; sequencing was by immunoSEQ multiplex PCR. The sample contains roughly 63,000 clones, around four fifths of which appear only once. The starting material was CD4+ or CD8+ T cells sorted from blood, obtained in a trial of the OX40 agonist ivuxolimab. All receptors come from an adult with an advanced solid tumor such as melanoma, head and neck, liver or kidney cancer. The CDR3 runs from the conserved cysteine through the conserved F or W. D genes are given only for firm matches. Clone sizes are given selectively: once, few, many, or a class where the clone is expanded.

v_call	d_call	clone_size	j_call	cdr3_aa	cdr3_nt
TRBV6-4	-	-	TRBJ2-3	CATIRGSTDTQYF	TGTGCCACCATAAGGGGCAGCACAGATACGCAGTATTTT
TRBV5-1	TRBD1	-	TRBJ1-3	CASSLPGQSSGNTIYF	TGCGCCAGCAGCTTGCCGGGACAGAGCTCTGGAAACACCATATATTTT
TRBV14	-	-	TRBJ2-3	CASSQNTADTQYF	TGTGCCAGCAGCCAGAATACCGCAGATACGCAGTATTTT
TRBV7-8	-	-	TRBJ2-1	CASSQTANSYNEQFF	TGTGCCAGCAGCCAGACAGCGAACTCCTACAATGAGCAGTTCTTC
TRBV18	TRBD1	once	TRBJ2-2	CASSPGTGGARTGELFF	TGTGCCAGCTCACCCGGGACAGGGGGCGCGAGGACCGGGGAGCTGTTTTTT
TRBV7-9	-	-	TRBJ1-6	CASSSGLGASSYNSPLHF	TGTGCCAGCAGCTCAGGACTTGGGGCTAGCTCCTATAATTCACCCCTCCACTTT
TRBV11-2	TRBD1	-	TRBJ1-1	CASSLDQGAQTEAFF	TGTGCCAGCAGCTTAGATCAGGGGGCGCAAACTGAAGCTTTCTTT
TRBV19	-	-	TRBJ1-5	CASRNLGTQKLSNQPQHF	TGTGCCAGTAGGAACCTCGGCACCCAAAAGTTGAGCAATCAGCCCCAGCATTTT
TRBV5-4	-	-	TRBJ2-5	CASGPPGQRETQYF	TGTGCCAGCGGACCCCCGGGGCAGAGAGAGACCCAGTACTTC
TRBV29-1	TRBD1	-	TRBJ1-6	CSARDRENSPLHF	TGCAGCGCCCGAGACAGGGAAAATTCACCCCTCCACTTT
TRBV5-4	-	once	TRBJ1-1	CASSLGTSNREAFF	TGTGCCAGCAGCTTGGGGACTTCGAACAGAGAAGCTTTCTTT
TRBV5-1	-	-	TRBJ1-4	CASRKGVATNEKLFF	TGCGCCAGCAGAAAGGGGGTCGCAACTAATGAAAAACTGTTTTTT
TRBV11-1	-	-	TRBJ2-7	CASSLIQRRGYEQYF	TGTGCCAGCAGCTTAATTCAGCGCCGCGGGTACGAGCAGTACTTC
TRBV30	-	-	TRBJ2-7	CAWSRKGAGEQYF	TGTGCCTGGAGTCGTAAGGGGGCGGGGGAGCAGTACTTC
TRBV6-1	-	-	TRBJ2-1	CASSEGTTAYNEQFF	TGTGCCAGCAGTGAGGGGACGACAGCCTACAATGAGCAGTTCTTC
TRBV28	TRBD1	-	TRBJ2-7	CASSPWTGPEQYF	TGTGCCAGCAGTCCATGGACAGGCCCCGAGCAGTACTTC
TRBV11-3	-	once	TRBJ2-1	CASSYQKGDEQFF	TGTGCCAGCAGCTACCAGAAGGGCGATGAGCAGTTCTTC
TRBV21-1	-	-	TRBJ2-4	CASSKEGVGRKAKNIQYF	TGTGCCAGCAGCAAAGAAGGGGTCGGCAGGAAGGCCAAAAACATTCAGTACTTC
TRBV6-5	TRBD1	-	TRBJ1-5	CASTRQGRRPQHF	TGTGCCAGCACCAGACAGGGGAGGAGACCCCAGCATTTT
TRBV7-8	-	-	TRBJ1-6	CASSVHPADSPLHF	TGTGCCAGCAGTGTCCATCCGGCGGATTCACCCCTCCACTTT
TRBV14	TRBD1	few	TRBJ1-1	CASSQEATGRWGTEAFF	TGTGCCAGCAGCCAAGAGGCGACAGGGCGATGGGGCACTGAAGCTTTCTTT
TRBV30	-	-	TRBJ2-7	CAWSLGGPDEQYF	TGTGCCTGGAGCCTTGGCGGGCCCGACGAGCAGTACTTC
TRBV19	-	-	TRBJ2-5	CASSMDSYPETQYF	TGTGCCAGTAGCATGGACTCGTATCCGGAGACCCAGTACTTC
TRBV4-3	-	-	TRBJ2-5	CASSQGTLPRETQYF	TGCGCCAGCAGCCAGGGCACTCTCCCCCGAGAGACCCAGTACTTC
TRBV19	-	-	TRBJ2-5	CASSIVGGSQETQYF	TGTGCCAGTAGTATTGTGGGGGGCTCCCAAGAGACCCAGTACTTC
TRBV11-3	-	-	TRBJ2-2	CASSLVPRNTGELFF	TGTGCCAGCAGCTTGGTTCCAAGGAACACCGGGGAGCTGTTTTTT
TRBV25-1	TRBD2	-	TRBJ2-3	CASSETLAGDTDTQYF	TGTGCCAGCAGTGAGACCCTAGCGGGAGACACAGATACGCAGTATTTT
TRBV7-2	-	-	TRBJ1-6	CASGGSYNSPLHF	TGTGCCAGCGGGGGCTCCTATAATTCACCCCTCCACTTT
TRBV5-4	TRBD2	-	TRBJ2-3	CASSVMRGGGPDTQYF	TGTGCCAGCAGCGTGATGCGGGGGGGAGGCCCAGATACGCAGTATTTT
TRBV29-1	TRBD2	-	TRBJ2-3	CSVDPPGLAGAPRDTQYF	TGCAGCGTTGATCCCCCGGGACTAGCGGGGGCCCCCAGAGATACGCAGTATTTT
TRBV4-2	TRBD1	-	TRBJ2-3	CASSRRTGASTDTQYF	TGTGCCAGCAGCCGTAGGACAGGGGCGAGCACAGATACGCAGTATTTT
TRBV10-3	TRBD1	-	TRBJ1-2	CAISRTGLYGYTF	TGTGCCATCAGTCGGACAGGGCTGTATGGCTACACCTTC
TRBV29-1	-	few	TRBJ1-2	CSTSREGSYGYTF	TGCAGTACCTCAAGGGAAGGGAGCTATGGCTACACCTTC
TRBV5-4	-	-	TRBJ1-1	CASSLGGRSSEAFF	TGTGCCAGCAGCTTGGGGGGGCGCTCTTCTGAAGCTTTCTTT
TRBV19	TRBD1	-	TRBJ1-5	CASKNTKGTVVNQPQHF	TGTGCCAGTAAGAACACGAAGGGGACAGTAGTCAATCAGCCCCAGCATTTT
TRBV18	TRBD1	-	TRBJ1-1	CASSLRTGRNTEAFF	TGTGCCAGCTCATTACGGACAGGGAGGAACACTGAAGCTTTCTTT
TRBV10-3	-	-	TRBJ1-1	CAISPQGGGGNTEAFF	TGTGCCATCAGTCCTCAGGGAGGTGGGGGGAACACTGAAGCTTTCTTT
TRBV27	-	-	TRBJ1-2	CASSFQGNGYTF	TGTGCCAGCAGTTTCCAGGGTAATGGCTACACCTTC
TRBV7-7	-	-	TRBJ2-7	CASSLSPGRNYEQYF	TGTGCTAGCAGCTTATCACCGGGCCGAAATTACGAGCAGTACTTC
TRBV7-9	-	-	TRBJ1-1	CAVSSRGNTEAFF	TGTGCCGTTAGCAGCCGTGGGAACACTGAAGCTTTCTTT